The rows below give T cell receptor beta chains drawn from one sample of a study of blood T cell repertoires in COVID-19. Libraries were prepared by immunoSEQ multiplex PCR; TCRdb keeps only in-frame clonotypes and omits some of them. The sample yields approximately 500,000 clones, 80% to 90% seen once. The sample consisted of peripheral blood. The receptors shown here come from a human donor in a cohort sampled during active COVID-19. CDR3s include the opening cysteine and the closing phenylalanine or tryptophan. A D gene is named only where the DNA matches it firmly. Only part of the rows carry a size: once, few, many, or a class if the clone is expanded.

D	size	V	J	CDR3	DNA
TRBD1	.	TRBV2	TRBJ1-2	CASSPRQGQRAYGYTF	TGTGCCAGCAGCCCCAGACAGGGCCAGCGGGCTTATGGCTACACCTTC
.	.	TRBV28	TRBJ1-3	CASCDTSHSGNTIYF	TGTGCCAGTTGCGACACTTCCCACTCTGGAAACACCATATATTTT
.	.	TRBV3-1/TRBV3-2	TRBJ1-1	CASSQVQGSREAFF	TGTGCCAGCAGCCAAGTCCAGGGTTCCCGCGAAGCTTTCTTT
TRBD2	.	TRBV5-6	TRBJ2-5	CASSLAAGFGETQYF	TGTGCCAGCAGCTTGGCAGCGGGGTTCGGGGAGACCCAGTACTTC
TRBD1	.	TRBV11-2	TRBJ1-1	CASSPLGQGWTEAFF	TGTGCCAGCAGCCCACTCGGACAGGGTTGGACTGAAGCTTTCTTT
.	.	TRBV2	TRBJ2-7	CASSDRIGAYEQYF	TGTGCCAGCAGTGATAGGATAGGGGCCTACGAGCAGTACTTC
.	.	TRBV15	TRBJ1-1	CATSRDRQVNTEAFF	TGTGCCACCAGCAGAGACAGACAGGTGAACACTGAAGCTTTCTTT
.	once	TRBV30	TRBJ2-3	CAWSVLSGTDTQYF	TGTGCCTGGAGTGTACTTTCGGGCACAGATACGCAGTATTTT
.	.	TRBV5-8	TRBJ1-4	CASSSGRVYANEKLFF	TGTGCCAGCAGCTCGGGCAGGGTATACGCTAATGAAAAACTGTTTTTT
TRBD1	.	TRBV14	TRBJ2-6	CASSLLPGQYFSGANVLTF	TGTGCCAGCAGCTTACTTCCGGGACAGTACTTTTCTGGGGCCAACGTCCTGACTTTC
.	.	TRBV7-2	TRBJ1-3	CASSLPPRDRPGNTIYF	TGTGCCAGCAGCTTACCTCCCAGGGATCGCCCTGGAAACACCATATATTTT
.	.	TRBV7-8	TRBJ2-3	CASSLTRFLQKDTQYF	TGTGCCAGCAGCTTAACTCGGTTCCTACAGAAAGATACGCAGTATTTT
.	.	TRBV30	TRBJ2-5	CAWSTGVGETQYF	TGTGCCTGGAGTACGGGAGTAGGGGAGACCCAGTACTTC
TRBD1	.	TRBV5-1	TRBJ2-3	CASSTHPGQVTDTQYF	TGCGCCAGCAGCACCCATCCGGGACAGGTCACAGATACGCAGTATTTT
TRBD1	.	TRBV5-1	TRBJ2-2	CASSLTPGQVNTGELFF	TGCGCCAGCAGCTTAACCCCGGGACAGGTTAACACCGGGGAGCTGTTTTTT
.	.	TRBV29-1	TRBJ1-4	CSVRGKTNEKLFF	TGCAGCGTGCGGGGGAAGACTAATGAAAAACTGTTTTTT
.	many	TRBV19	TRBJ2-1	CASSTQLAVEQFF	TGTGCCAGTAGTACCCAGTTGGCCGTTGAGCAGTTCTTC
TRBD1	.	TRBV18	TRBJ2-1	CASSRQTGASYNEQFF	TGTGCCAGCTCCCGACAAACAGGGGCCTCCTACAATGAGCAGTTCTTC
.	.	TRBV19	TRBJ2-1	CASSIASVPGHEQFF	TGTGCCAGTAGTATAGCTAGCGTCCCGGGTCATGAGCAGTTCTTC
.	.	TRBV19	TRBJ2-7	CASSIDPNSYEQYF	TGTGCCAGTAGTATAGACCCAAACTCCTACGAGCAGTACTTC
TRBD2	.	TRBV7-3	TRBJ2-2	CASSPRTSGSGTGELFF	TGTGCCAGCAGCCCACGGACTAGCGGGAGCGGCACCGGGGAGCTGTTTTTT
.	.	TRBV3-1/TRBV3-2	TRBJ1-1	CASSQVAAAEAFF	TGTGCCAGCAGCCAAGTTGCGGCCGCGGAAGCTTTCTTT
TRBD2	.	TRBV28	TRBJ2-1	CASSLVGRGNEQFF	TGTGCCAGCAGTTTAGTCGGGAGGGGTAATGAGCAGTTCTTC
.	.	TRBV9	TRBJ1-3	CASSPRAETYSGNTIYF	TGTGCCAGCAGCCCGCGAGCGGAGACTTACTCTGGAAACACCATATATTTT
.	.	TRBV10-2	TRBJ2-2	CASSESRTGELFF	TGCGCCAGCAGTGAGTCGCGCACCGGGGAGCTGTTTTTT
TRBD2	once	TRBV6-1	TRBJ2-7	CASSEGLAGPERYF	TGTGCCAGCAGTGAAGGACTAGCGGGCCCGGAGAGGTACTTC
.	.	TRBV19	TRBJ1-1	CASSRLQGGGENTEAFF	TGTGCCAGTAGTAGACTTCAGGGAGGCGGTGAGAACACTGAAGCTTTCTTT
TRBD2	once	TRBV30	TRBJ2-1	CAWRTSGSNEQFF	TGTGCCTGGAGGACTAGCGGGAGCAATGAGCAGTTCTTC
TRBD1	.	TRBV11-2	TRBJ1-2	CASSRGQGYGYTF	TGTGCCAGCAGCCGAGGACAGGGGTATGGCTACACCTTC
TRBD1	.	TRBV2	TRBJ1-2	CASSELGTGGSYGYTF	TGTGCCAGCAGTGAATTAGGGACAGGGGGTTCCTATGGCTACACCTTC
.	few	TRBV30	TRBJ1-3	CAWSSGSTIYF	TGTGCCTGGAGTTCAGGAAGCACCATATATTTT
.	.	TRBV14	TRBJ2-2	CASLGQPNTGELFF	TGTGCCAGCCTCGGACAGCCGAACACCGGGGAGCTGTTTTTT
TRBD1	.	TRBV9	TRBJ1-1	CASSYQGVDTEAFF	TGTGCCAGCAGCTACCAGGGGGTAGACACTGAAGCTTTCTTT
TRBD1	few	TRBV29-1	TRBJ1-2	CSVDQGDGYTF	TGCAGCGTTGACCAGGGGGATGGCTACACCTTC
.	.	TRBV4-1	TRBJ1-1	CASSQPRVGGWKTEAFF	TGCGCCAGCAGCCAACCCCGTGTCGGGGGTTGGAAAACTGAAGCTTTCTTT
.	.	TRBV19	TRBJ2-1	CASSPSGSSYNEQFF	TGTGCCAGTAGCCCGAGCGGTAGCTCCTACAATGAGCAGTTCTTC